The subject of this entry is one TCR beta chain. The data were taken from a study of T-cell reconstitution after alpha-beta-depleted transplantation in children. CDR3 length: 17 amino acids. Looked up from germline, CDR1 is SGHKS and CDR2 is YYEKEE (reference sequence). Deletions cut 1 base from V and 2 bases from J, with 18 bases between. A TCRbeta library incorporating unique molecular identifiers was prepared. TCRdb reprocessed the PCR reads with MiXCR, giving one entry per CDR3 protein. The table includes some 550,000 distinct CDR3 sequences, 18% detected once. The sequencing here drew on PBMCs from the stem cell graft donor, taken from the stem cell graft. The genes are TRBV5-5 and TRBJ1-1, with D unclear. This TCR was recovered from a human donor who donated a stem cell graft to a child with acute lymphoblastic leukemia. CDR3 sequence: CASSLSGSGISNTEAFF. The CDR3 bases are TGTGCCAGCAGCTTGTCCGGCTCCGGTATCTCAAACACTGAAGCTTTCTTT. The variable domain in full, with the rest retrieved from reference TRBV5-5 and TRBJ1-1, is DAGVTQSPTHLIKTRGQQVTLRCSPISGHKSVSWYQQVLGQGPQFIFQYYEKEERGRGNFPDRFSARQFPNYSSELNVNALLLGDSALYLCASSLSGSGISNTEAFFGQGTRLTVV.